Listed here are 11 T cell receptor beta chains from one sample, sequenced in a study of shared clonotypes between healthy human individuals. Here immunoSEQ multiplex PCR was the method, and the copy in TCRdb shows in-frame clones only, minus some. The sample lists roughly 2,000,000 clones; 93% were seen once. The naive CD8 fraction comprised CD45RO-negative cells positively selected for CCR7 and excluded terminally differentiated effector memory CD45RA+ cells. Sequencing was carried out using naive CD8+ T cells from PBMCs. The receptors stem from a man between 18 and 29 years old in good health. Some clones in this sample may be carry-over from other donors' samples.

J is TRBJ2-7 and V is TRBV7-9, with 10 bases aligning to TRBD1. This CDR3 region has 16 residues. Germline V gives CDR1 SEHNR, CDR2 FQNEAQ (reference sequence). V trimming: 3 bases; J trimming: 3 bases; junction bases outside the gene matches: 8. The CDR3 DNA follows: TGTGCCAGCAGCTTCTACGGGACAGGGGACGACTACGAGCAGTACTTC. Translated, it gives CASSFYGTGDDYEQYF.

This clone was seen once. The J gene is TRBJ2-5, the V gene TRBV28; the D gene is possibly TRBD2 (5 bases). V was pared by 6 bases and J by 5 bases, with 16 bases between. In germline, CDR1 is MDHEN, CDR2 SYDVKM. The CDR3 spans 14 residues. The DNA of the CDR3 is TGTGCCAGCAGAGGACTGTATGTTTTCGAGACCCAGTACTTC. Protein: CASRGLYVFETQYF.

Turning to this clone: Other DNA sequences in the same sample also yield this CDR3. V and J are TRBV11-3 and TRBJ2-5, with 12 positions matching TRBD2. V gave up 4 bases and J gave up 1 base; unmatched junction bases: 4. CDR3 length equals 16 residues. The germline V gene has CDR1 SGHNT and CDR2 YENEEA. CDR3 region: CASSSRTSGTQETQYF. The CDR3 nucleotides are TGTGCCAGCAGCTCAAGGACTAGCGGGACCCAAGAGACCCAGTACTTC.

V is TRBV19 and J is TRBJ2-3; 7 bases are shared with TRBD2. Germline-derived CDR1 and CDR2 are LNHDA and SQIVND (reference sequence). V lost 5 bases to trimming and J lost 2 bases; unmatched junction nucleotides: 4. The CDR3 is 14 residues long. CDR3 DNA: TGTGCCAGTAGTGACAGACTAGCCACAGATACGCAGTATTTT. Its protein is CASSDRLATDTQYF.

The rearrangement uses TRBV9 and TRBJ2-5; D tentatively fits TRBD1 or TRBD2 (5 bases each). CDR3 length: 17 amino acids. Deletions cut 1 base from V and 4 bases from J, with 20 bases between. Germline V gives CDR1 SGDLS, CDR2 YYNGEE. CDR3 DNA: TGTGCCAGCAGCGTATGGGGGTGGCCCTCCTTCGGAGAGACCCAGTACTTC. As protein: CASSVWGWPSFGETQYF.

This clone has just one count. The V and J genes are TRBV29-1 and TRBJ2-5; D gene uncertain. V dropped 3 bases and J dropped 4 bases, with 12 bases sitting between them. In germline, CDR1 is SQVTM, CDR2 ANQGSEA. The CDR3 spans 13 residues. The CDR3 region has the DNA TGCAGCGTTGAGTTGAGTGGTGGAGAGACCCAGTACTTC. It is translated as CSVELSGGETQYF.

This clone was counted a single time. The chain has TRBV6-5 and TRBJ2-5, with a tentative D call TRBD2 (6 bases). The CDR3 runs to 15 residues. The ends were cut back, 0 bases at V and 2 bases at J, with 10 bases in the middle. In germline, CDR1 is MNHEY, CDR2 SVGAGI. The CDR3 nucleotides read TGTGCCAGCAGTTACTCGCGACTAGTGCAAGAGACCCAGTACTTC. Translating gives CASSYSRLVQETQYF.

This rearrangement joins TRBV27 to TRBJ2-1; 12 bases are shared with TRBD2. Trimming cost V 4 bases and J 5 bases; bases outside gene matches: 9. Per germline, CDR1 MNHEY and CDR2 SMNVEV (reference sequence). This CDR3 is built from 17 residues. This CDR3 is CASSSRTSGKRHNEQFF. The CDR3 region has the DNA TGTGCCAGCAGTTCCCGGACTAGCGGGAAACGCCACAATGAGCAGTTCTTC.

This clone was seen once. The gene calls are TRBV19 and TRBJ2-3; 8 bases agree with TRBD2. This CDR3 has 17 residues. The germline V gene encodes CDR1 LNHDA and CDR2 SQIVND (reference sequence). With 1 base clipped from V and 6 bases from J, the junction kept 12 bases outside the gene matches. CDR3 region: CASSIAFGREVLDTQYF. CDR3 DNA: TGTGCCAGTAGTATAGCATTCGGGAGGGAAGTGCTTGATACGCAGTATTTT.

V gene TRBV6-5 combines with J gene TRBJ1-6; D remains unclear. The CDR3 has 13 residues. V was pared by 0 bases and J by 10 bases, with 7 bases between. Germline lookup yields CDR1 MNHEY and CDR2 SVGAGI. CDR3 sequence: CASSYSPVSPLHF. CDR3 DNA sequence: TGTGCCAGCAGTTACTCCCCGGTCTCACCCCTCCACTTT.

This clone was recorded once. The rearrangement links TRBV7-2 to TRBJ1-2, with 9 bases identical to TRBD1. J was trimmed by 8 bases and V by 4 bases; bases with no gene match: 8. This CDR3 spans 14 amino acids. Germline assignment: CDR1 SGHTA and CDR2 FQGNSA. The CDR3 bases are TGTGCCAGCAGCTCCCGGGACAGGGTCGGAGGCTACACCTTC. Its protein product is CASSSRDRVGGYTF.